This TCR beta chain originates from a study of blood T cell repertoires in COVID-19. On the study more broadly: The origin of the acute and convalescent COVID-19 samples was the United States, Italy and Spain. T cells, B-cell-depleted T cells, or PBMCs provided the cDNA or gDNA that served as material.

As originally analysed: Amplifying reference gene primers gave estimates of nucleated cell counts. Some clones are missing from TCRdb's copy, which holds only in-frame ones; the method was immunoSEQ multiplex PCR. V, J and clone size derive from that table, while D and trimming were established from the DNA sequence. The data contain roughly 230,000 clones, around 82% of them seen just once; the ten biggest clones take up 4% to 5.5%. The CDR3 consists of 13 residues. Germline loops: CDR1 MNHEY, CDR2 SVGAGI. V shed 6 bases and J 6 bases; nucleotides not matched to a gene: 6. Sequences were obtained from peripheral blood. The J gene is TRBJ1-1, the V gene TRBV6-5; 8 bases agree with TRBD1. The sequence was obtained from a man between 50 and 59 years old with active or convalescent COVID-19. CDR3 sequence: CASRPTGGAEAFF. The DNA for the CDR3 is TGTGCCAGCAGGCCAACAGGGGGGGCTGAAGCTTTCTTT.